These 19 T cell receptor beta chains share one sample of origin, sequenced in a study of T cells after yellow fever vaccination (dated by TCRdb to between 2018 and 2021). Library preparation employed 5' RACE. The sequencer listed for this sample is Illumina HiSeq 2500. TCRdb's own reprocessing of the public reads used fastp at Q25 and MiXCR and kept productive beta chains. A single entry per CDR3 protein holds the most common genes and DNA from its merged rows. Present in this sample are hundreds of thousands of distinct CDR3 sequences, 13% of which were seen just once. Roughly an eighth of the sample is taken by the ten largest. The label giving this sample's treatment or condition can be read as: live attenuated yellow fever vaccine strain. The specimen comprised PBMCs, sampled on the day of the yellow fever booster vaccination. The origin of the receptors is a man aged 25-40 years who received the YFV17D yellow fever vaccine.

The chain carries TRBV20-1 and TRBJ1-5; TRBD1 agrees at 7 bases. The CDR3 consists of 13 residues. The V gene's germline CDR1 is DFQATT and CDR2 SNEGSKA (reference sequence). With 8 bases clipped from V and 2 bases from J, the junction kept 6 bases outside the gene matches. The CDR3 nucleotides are TGCAGTTCAAAAGGGGGCGGCAATCAGCCCCAGCATTTT. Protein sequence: CSSKGGGNQPQHF.

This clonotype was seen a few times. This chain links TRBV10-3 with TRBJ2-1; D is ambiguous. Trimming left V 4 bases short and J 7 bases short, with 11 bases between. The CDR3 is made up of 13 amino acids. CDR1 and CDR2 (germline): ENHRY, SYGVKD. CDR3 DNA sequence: TGTGCCATCAGTGGGACCTTACTTAATGAGCAGTTCTTC. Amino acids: CAISGTLLNEQFF.

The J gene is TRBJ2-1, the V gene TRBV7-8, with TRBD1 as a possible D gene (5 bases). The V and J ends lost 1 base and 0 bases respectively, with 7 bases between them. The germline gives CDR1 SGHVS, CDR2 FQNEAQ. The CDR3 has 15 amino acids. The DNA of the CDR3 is TGTGCCAGCAGCTTAGGGACAAACTCCTACAATGAGCAGTTCTTC. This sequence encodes CASSLGTNSYNEQFF.

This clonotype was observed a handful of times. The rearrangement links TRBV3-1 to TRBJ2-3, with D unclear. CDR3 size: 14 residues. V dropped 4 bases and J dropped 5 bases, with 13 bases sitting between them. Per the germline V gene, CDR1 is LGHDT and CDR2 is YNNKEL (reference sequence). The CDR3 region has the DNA TGTGCCAGCAGCCTGTCAACTACGGGAGATACGCAGTATTTT. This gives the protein CASSLSTTGDTQYF.

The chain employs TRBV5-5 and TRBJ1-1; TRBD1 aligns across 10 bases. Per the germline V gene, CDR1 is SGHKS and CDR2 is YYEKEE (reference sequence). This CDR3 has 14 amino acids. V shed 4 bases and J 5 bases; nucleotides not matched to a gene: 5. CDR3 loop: CASSNGQGETEAFF. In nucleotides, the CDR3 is TGTGCCAGCAGCAACGGACAGGGGGAAACTGAAGCTTTCTTT.

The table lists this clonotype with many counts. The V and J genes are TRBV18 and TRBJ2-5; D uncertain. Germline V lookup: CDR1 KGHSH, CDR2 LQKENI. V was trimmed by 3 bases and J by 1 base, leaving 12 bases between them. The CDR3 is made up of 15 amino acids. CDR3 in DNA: TGTGCCAGCTCACCGCGTGGCGCCCGCCAAGAGACCCAGTACTTC. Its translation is CASSPRGARQETQYF.

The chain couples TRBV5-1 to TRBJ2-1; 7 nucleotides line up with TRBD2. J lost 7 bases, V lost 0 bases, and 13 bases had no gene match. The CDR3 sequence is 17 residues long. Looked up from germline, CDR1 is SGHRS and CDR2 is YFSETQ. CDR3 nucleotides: TGCGCCAGCAGCTTGGTCAGTAACCGGGAGGCGGGGAATGAGCAGTTCTTC. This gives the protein CASSLVSNREAGNEQFF.

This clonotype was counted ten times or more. Here the CDR3 reads CASSPQGAGETQYF. In nucleotides, the CDR3 is TGCGCCAGCAGCCCGCAGGGGGCCGGAGAGACCCAGTACTTC. The V and J genes are TRBV5-1 and TRBJ2-5; 8 nucleotides align to TRBD1. With 4 bases clipped from V and 4 bases from J, the junction kept 6 bases outside the gene matches. This CDR3 has 14 amino acids. The germline gives CDR1 SGHRS, CDR2 YFSETQ.

The DNA of the CDR3 is TGTGCCACCAGTGATGCAAGGGGACCCAATCAGCCCCAGCATTTT. Translating gives CATSDARGPNQPQHF. The gene calls are TRBV24-1 and TRBJ1-5, with D possibly TRBD1 on 5 matching bases. The CDR3 spans 15 residues. V lost 3 bases and J lost 3, with 11 bases in between. The germline V gene encodes CDR1 KGHDR and CDR2 SFDVKD.

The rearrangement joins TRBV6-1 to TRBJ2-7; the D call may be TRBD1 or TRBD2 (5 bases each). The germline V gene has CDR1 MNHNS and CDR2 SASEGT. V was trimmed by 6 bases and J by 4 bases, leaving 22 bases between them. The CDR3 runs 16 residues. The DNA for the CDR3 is TGTGCCAGCAGACCGAACCGGGGCCATTCCAATTACGAGCAGTACTTC. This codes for CASRPNRGHSNYEQYF.

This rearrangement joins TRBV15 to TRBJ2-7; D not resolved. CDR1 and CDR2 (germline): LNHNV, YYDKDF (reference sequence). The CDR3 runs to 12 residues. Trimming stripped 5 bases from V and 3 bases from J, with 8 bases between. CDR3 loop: CATSWNSYEQYF. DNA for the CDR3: TGTGCCACCAGCTGGAACAGCTACGAGCAGTACTTC.

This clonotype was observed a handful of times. CDR3 sequence reads: CASSSSGRARSYNEQFF. The CDR3 region has the DNA TGTGCCAGCAGTTCTAGCGGGAGGGCTCGCTCCTACAATGAGCAGTTCTTC. The chain carries TRBV12-3 or TRBV12-4 and TRBJ2-1, with 12 bases that match TRBD2. V shed 4 bases and J 0 bases; nucleotides not matched to a gene: 4. The CDR3 runs to 17 residues.

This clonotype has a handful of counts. This CDR3 is CSATGGREQYF. The CDR3 region has the DNA TGCAGTGCCACGGGAGGCCGGGAGCAGTACTTC. This rearrangement joins TRBV20-1 to TRBJ2-7; 7 positions agree with TRBD2. CDR1 DFQATT and CDR2 SNEGSKA come from the germline V gene (reference sequence). Trimming took 6 bases from V and 7 from J; bases not matched to a gene: 6. This CDR3 is built from 11 residues.

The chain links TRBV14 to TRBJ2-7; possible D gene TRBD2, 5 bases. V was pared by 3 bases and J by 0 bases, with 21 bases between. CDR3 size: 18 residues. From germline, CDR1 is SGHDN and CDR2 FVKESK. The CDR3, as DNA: TGTGCCAGCAGCCATATTTCCGCGAGTCGGGGAATCTCCTACGAGCAGTACTTC. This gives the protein CASSHISASRGISYEQYF.

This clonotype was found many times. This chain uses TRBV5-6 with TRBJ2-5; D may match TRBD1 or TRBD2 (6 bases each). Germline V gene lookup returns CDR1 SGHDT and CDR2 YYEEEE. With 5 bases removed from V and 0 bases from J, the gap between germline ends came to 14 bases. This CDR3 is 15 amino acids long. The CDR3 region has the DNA TGTGCCAGCAGTTCCGCGGGACACAACCAAGAGACCCAGTACTTC. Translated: CASSSAGHNQETQYF.

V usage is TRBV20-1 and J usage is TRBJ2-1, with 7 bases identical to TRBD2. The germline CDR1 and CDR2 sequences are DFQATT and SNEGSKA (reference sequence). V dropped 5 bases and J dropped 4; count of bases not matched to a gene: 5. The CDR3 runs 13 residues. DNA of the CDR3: TGCAGTGCTGCCGAGCGGGATTACAATGAGCAGTTCTTC. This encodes CSAAERDYNEQFF.

The CDR3 DNA is TGCAGTGCTAGATCTCTAGCGGGAGGTTTCGAGCAGTACTTC. Protein sequence: CSARSLAGGFEQYF. The chain has TRBV20-1 and TRBJ2-7; 11 nucleotides line up with TRBD2. The V gene's germline CDR1 is DFQATT and CDR2 SNEGSKA (reference sequence). J was trimmed by 6 bases and V by 2 bases; bases with no gene match: 6. The CDR3 has 14 amino acids.

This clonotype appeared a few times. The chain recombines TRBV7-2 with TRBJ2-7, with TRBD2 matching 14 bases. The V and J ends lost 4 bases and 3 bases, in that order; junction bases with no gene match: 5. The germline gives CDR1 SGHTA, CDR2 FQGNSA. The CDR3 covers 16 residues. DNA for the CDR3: TGTGCCAGCAGCTCGCCGGGACTAGCGGGAGACTACGAGCAGTACTTC. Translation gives CASSSPGLAGDYEQYF.

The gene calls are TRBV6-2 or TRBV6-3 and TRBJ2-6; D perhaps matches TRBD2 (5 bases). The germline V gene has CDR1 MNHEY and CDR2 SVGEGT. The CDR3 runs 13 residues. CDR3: CVSRGSGANVLTF. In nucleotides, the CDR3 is TGTGTATCCCGGGGCTCTGGGGCCAACGTCCTGACTTTC.